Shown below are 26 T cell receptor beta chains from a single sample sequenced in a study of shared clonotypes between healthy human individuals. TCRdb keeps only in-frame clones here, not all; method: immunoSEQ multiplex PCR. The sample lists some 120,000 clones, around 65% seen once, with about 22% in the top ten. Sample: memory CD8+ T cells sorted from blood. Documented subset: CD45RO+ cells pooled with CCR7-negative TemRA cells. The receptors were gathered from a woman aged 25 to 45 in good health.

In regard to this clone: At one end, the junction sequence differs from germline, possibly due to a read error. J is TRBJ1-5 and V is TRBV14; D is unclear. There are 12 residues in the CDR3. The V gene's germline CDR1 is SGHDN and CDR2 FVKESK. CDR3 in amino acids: CASSQKYHPQHF. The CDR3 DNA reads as TGTGCCAGCAGCCAAAAGTATCATCCCCAGCATTTT.

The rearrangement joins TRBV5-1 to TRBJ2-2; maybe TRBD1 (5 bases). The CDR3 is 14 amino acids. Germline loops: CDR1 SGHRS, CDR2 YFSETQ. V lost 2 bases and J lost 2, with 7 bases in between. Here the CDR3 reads CASSFDSNTGELFF. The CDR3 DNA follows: TGCGCCAGCAGCTTCGACAGTAACACCGGGGAGCTGTTTTTT. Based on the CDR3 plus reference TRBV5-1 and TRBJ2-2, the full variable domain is KAGVTQTPRYLIKTRGQQVTLSCSPISGHRSVSWYQQTPGQGLQFLFEYFSETQRNKGNFPGRFSGRQFSNSRSEMNVSTLELGDSALYLCASSFDSNTGELFFGEGSRLTVL.

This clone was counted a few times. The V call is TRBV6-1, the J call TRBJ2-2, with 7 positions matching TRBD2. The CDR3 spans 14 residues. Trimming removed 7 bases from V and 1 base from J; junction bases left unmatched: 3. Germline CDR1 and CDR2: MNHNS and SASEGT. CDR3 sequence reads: CASKSGENTGELFF. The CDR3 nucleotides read TGTGCCAGCAAGAGCGGGGAGAACACCGGGGAGCTGTTTTTT.

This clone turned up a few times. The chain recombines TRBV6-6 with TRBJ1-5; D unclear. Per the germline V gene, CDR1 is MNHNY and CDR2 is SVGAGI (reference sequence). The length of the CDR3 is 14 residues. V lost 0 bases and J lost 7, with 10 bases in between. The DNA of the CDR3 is TGTGCCAGCAGTTACTCGATCGAGGGACAGCCCCAGCATTTT. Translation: CASSYSIEGQPQHF.

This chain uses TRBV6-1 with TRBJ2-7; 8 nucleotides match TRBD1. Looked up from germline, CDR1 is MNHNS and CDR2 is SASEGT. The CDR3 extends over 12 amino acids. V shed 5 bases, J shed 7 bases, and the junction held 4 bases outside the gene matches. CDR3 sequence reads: CASSSTGGEQYF. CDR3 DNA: TGTGCCAGCAGTTCAACAGGGGGTGAGCAGTACTTC.

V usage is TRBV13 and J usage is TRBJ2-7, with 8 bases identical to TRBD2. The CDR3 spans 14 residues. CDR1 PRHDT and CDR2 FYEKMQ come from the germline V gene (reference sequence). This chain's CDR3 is CASSSRWGGGRMIV. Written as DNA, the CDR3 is TGTGCCAGCAGCTCCCGCTGGGGGGGCGGGAGGATGATTGTC.

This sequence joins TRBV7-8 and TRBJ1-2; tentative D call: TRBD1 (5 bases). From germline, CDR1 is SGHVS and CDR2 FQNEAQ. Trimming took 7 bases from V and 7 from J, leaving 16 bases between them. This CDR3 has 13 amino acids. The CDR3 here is CASTTWGGRGYTF. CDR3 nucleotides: TGTGCCAGCACCACGTGGGGGGGACGTGGCTACACCTTC. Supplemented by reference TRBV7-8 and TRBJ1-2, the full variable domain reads GAGVSQSPRYKVAKRGQDVALRCDPISGHVSLFWYQQALGQGPEFLTYFQNEAQLDKSGLPSDRFFAERPEGSVSTLKIQRTQQEDSAVYLCASTTWGGRGYTFGSGTRLTVV.

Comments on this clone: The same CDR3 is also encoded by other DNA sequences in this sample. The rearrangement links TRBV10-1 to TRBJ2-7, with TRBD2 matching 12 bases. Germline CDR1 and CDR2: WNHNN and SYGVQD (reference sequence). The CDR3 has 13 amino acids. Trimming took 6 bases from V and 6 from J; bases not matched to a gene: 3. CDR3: CASSLGLAGEQYF. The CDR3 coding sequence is TGCGCCAGCAGCCTGGGACTAGCGGGCGAGCAGTACTTC.

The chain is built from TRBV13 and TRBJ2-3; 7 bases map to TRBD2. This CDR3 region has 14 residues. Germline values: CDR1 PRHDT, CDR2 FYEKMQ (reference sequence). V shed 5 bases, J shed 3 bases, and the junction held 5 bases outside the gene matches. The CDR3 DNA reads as TGTGCCAGCAGCCGGGGGGACCGAACAGATACGCAGTATTTT. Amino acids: CASSRGDRTDTQYF.

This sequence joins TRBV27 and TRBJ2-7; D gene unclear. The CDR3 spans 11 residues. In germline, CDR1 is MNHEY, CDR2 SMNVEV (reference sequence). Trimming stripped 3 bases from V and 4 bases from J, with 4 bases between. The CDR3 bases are TGTGCCAGCAGTTTCGGGTACGAGCAGTACTTC. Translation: CASSFGYEQYF.

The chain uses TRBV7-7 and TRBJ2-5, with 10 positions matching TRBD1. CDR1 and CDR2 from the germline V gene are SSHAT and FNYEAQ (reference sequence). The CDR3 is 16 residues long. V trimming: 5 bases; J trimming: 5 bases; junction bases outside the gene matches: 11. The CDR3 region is CASSPGDRGSGETQYF. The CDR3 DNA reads TGTGCCAGCAGCCCCGGGGACAGGGGCTCCGGGGAGACCCAGTACTTC.

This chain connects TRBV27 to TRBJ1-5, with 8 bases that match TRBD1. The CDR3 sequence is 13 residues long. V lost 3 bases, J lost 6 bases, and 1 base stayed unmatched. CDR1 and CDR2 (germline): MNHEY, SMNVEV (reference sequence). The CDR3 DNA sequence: TGTGCCAGCAGTTTTGGACAGGGTCAGCCCCAGCATTTT. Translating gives CASSFGQGQPQHF.

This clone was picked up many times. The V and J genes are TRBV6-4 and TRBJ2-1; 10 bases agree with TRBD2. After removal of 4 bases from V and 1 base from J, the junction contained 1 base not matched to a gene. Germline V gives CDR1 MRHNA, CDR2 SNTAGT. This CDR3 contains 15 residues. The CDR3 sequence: CASSASGSSYNEQFF. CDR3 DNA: TGTGCCAGCAGTGCTAGCGGGAGTTCCTACAATGAGCAGTTCTTC.

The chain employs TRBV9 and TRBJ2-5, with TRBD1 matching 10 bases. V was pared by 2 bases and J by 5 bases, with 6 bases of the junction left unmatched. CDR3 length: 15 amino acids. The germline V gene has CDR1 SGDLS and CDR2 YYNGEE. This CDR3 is CASSVDRGVRETQYF. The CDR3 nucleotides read TGTGCCAGCAGCGTGGACAGGGGGGTTCGGGAGACCCAGTACTTC.

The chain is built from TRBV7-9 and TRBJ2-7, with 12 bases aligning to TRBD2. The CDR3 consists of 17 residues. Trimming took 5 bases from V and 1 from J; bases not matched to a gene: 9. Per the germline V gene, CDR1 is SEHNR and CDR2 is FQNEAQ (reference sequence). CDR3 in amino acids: CASSGHSGLAGSYEQYF. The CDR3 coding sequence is TGTGCCAGCAGCGGTCACAGCGGACTAGCGGGGTCCTACGAGCAGTACTTC.

CDR3 DNA sequence: TGCGCCAGCAGCTTCGGACAGGTGGAGACCCAGTACTTC. Its translation: CASSFGQVETQYF. V usage is TRBV5-1 and J usage is TRBJ2-5; 7 bases agree with TRBD1. The CDR3 is 13 amino acids. V dropped 2 bases and J dropped 5; count of bases not matched to a gene: 3. Germline values: CDR1 SGHRS, CDR2 YFSETQ.

The CDR3: CASSFFFPGSGNTIYF. In nucleotides, the CDR3 is TGTGCCAGCAGCTTCTTTTTTCCCGGCTCTGGAAACACCATATATTTT. The genes are TRBV11-2 and TRBJ1-3, with no clear D. This CDR3 has 16 amino acids. The germline V gene has CDR1 SGHAT and CDR2 FQNNGV. The V gene lost 3 bases and the J gene lost 0 bases, with 12 bases spanning the gap.

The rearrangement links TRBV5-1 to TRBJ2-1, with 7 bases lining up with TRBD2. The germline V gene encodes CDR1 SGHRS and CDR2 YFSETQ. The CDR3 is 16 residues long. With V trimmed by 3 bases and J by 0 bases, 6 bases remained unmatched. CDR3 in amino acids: CASSYERGSSYNEQFF. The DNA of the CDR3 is TGCGCCAGCAGCTATGAGCGGGGCAGCTCCTACAATGAGCAGTTCTTC.

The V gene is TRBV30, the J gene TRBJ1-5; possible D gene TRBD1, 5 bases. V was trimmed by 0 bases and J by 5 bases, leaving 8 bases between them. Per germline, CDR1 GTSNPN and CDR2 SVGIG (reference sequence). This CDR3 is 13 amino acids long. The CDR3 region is CAWSVLGHQPQHF. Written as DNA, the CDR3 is TGTGCCTGGAGTGTATTGGGGCATCAGCCCCAGCATTTT.

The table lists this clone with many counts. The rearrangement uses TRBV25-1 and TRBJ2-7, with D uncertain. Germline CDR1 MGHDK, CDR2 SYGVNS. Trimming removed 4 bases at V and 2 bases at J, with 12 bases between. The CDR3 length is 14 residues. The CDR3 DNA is TGTGCCAGCAGTGTGACCGGGCCCGCCTACGAGCAGTACTTC. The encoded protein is CASSVTGPAYEQYF.

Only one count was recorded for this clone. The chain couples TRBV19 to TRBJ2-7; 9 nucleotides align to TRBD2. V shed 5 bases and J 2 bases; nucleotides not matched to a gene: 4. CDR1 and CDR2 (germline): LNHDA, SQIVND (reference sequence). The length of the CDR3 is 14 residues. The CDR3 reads CASSLAGGPYEQYF. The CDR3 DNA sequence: TGTGCCAGTAGTCTTGCGGGAGGGCCCTACGAGCAGTACTTC.

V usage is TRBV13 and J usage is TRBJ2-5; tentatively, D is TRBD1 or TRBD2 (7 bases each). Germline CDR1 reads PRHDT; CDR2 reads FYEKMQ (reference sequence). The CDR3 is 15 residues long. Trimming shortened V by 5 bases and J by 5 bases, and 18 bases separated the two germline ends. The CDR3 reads CASSGTGEGDETQYF. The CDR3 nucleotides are TGTGCCAGCAGCGGAACAGGGGAGGGAGATGAGACCCAGTACTTC.

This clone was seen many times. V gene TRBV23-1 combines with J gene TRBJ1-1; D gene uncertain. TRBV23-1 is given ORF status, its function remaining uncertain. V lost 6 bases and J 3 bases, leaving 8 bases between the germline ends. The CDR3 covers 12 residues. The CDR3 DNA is TGCGCCAGCAGGGATTGTCACACTGAAGCTTTCTTT. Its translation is CASRDCHTEAFF.

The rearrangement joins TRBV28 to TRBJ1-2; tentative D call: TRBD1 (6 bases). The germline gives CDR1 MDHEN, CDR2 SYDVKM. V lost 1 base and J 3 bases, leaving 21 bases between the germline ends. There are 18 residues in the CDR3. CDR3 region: CASSLYGRRGGFHYGYTF. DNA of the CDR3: TGTGCCAGCAGTTTATATGGGAGGAGGGGGGGTTTTCACTATGGCTACACCTTC.

The CDR3 DNA reads TGTGCCACCTCCGAGCGACAGGGGATAATAGTCGAGCAGTACTTC. It specifies CATSERQGIIVEQYF. The chain carries TRBV25-1 and TRBJ2-7; the match to TRBD1 covers 8 bases. V lost 10 bases, J lost 6 bases, and 17 bases stayed unmatched. The V gene's germline CDR1 is MGHDK and CDR2 SYGVNS. The CDR3 is 15 amino acids.

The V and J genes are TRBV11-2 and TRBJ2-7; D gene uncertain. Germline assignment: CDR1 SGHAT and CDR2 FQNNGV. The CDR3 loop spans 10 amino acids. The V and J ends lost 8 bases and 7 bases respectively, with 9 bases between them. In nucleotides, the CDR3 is TGTGCCAGCTTGGGTCGGGAGCAGTACTTC. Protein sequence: CASLGREQYF.